This is a list of T cell receptor beta chains from one sample in a study of T-cell reconstitution after alpha-beta-depleted transplantation in children. From the PCR reads, TCRdb called clonotypes with MiXCR, one entry per CDR3 protein. Of hundreds of thousands of distinct CDR3 sequences in the sample, around 13% were seen once. The material sequenced was PBMCs, taken before TCRalphabeta/CD19-depleted stem cell transplant. Receptors originate from a girl aged 2-10 years with congenital amegakaryocytic thrombocytopenia, due to receive a stem cell transplant. Both conserved end residues are part of each CDR3. Some rows have no size entry. The others give once, few or many, or a class for an expanded clone.

TRBJ2-1 TRBV6-4 NA CASRHRARRGLALGENNEQFF
TRBJ1-6 TRBV10-3 many CATSGALNSPLHF
TRBJ2-5 TRBV7-9 NA CASSGGLAGEGETQYF
TRBJ2-7 TRBV6-2/TRBV6-3 few CASSYSPGGGDLYEQYF
TRBJ2-1 TRBV5-1 NA CASSRVSSDRAHNEQFF
TRBJ2-7 TRBV6-1 few CASNAGDAGYEQYF
TRBJ2-1 TRBV7-8 NA CASRSGPRTGNEQFF
TRBJ2-1 TRBV7-3 NA CASSWNSGSHNEQFF
TRBJ2-5 TRBV20-1 NA CSARQGLGETQYF
TRBJ2-7 TRBV12-3/TRBV12-4 NA CASSFSWGSSYEQYF
TRBJ2-5 TRBV7-7 few CASSPTTGPYQETQYF
TRBJ2-7 TRBV7-9 NA CASSFPEKADYEQYF
TRBJ1-1 TRBV18 few CASSPTTAGTGNTEAFF
TRBJ2-3 TRBV20-1 many CSATGLAGAADTQYF
TRBJ2-1 TRBV20-1 many CSAEPGASGYNEQFF
TRBJ2-1 TRBV12-3/TRBV12-4 few CASTIAFRYNEQFF
TRBJ2-2 TRBV4-1 few CASSRRDLRVGTGELFF
TRBJ2-1 TRBV3-1 NA CASSPSINEQFF
TRBJ2-3 TRBV7-9 NA CASSLDAIFEYF
TRBJ1-4 TRBV20-1 many CSARGGYGEKLFF
TRBJ2-2 TRBV3-1 many CASSYRGRNTGELFF
TRBJ2-5 TRBV4-1 NA CASSHEPGKETQYF
TRBJ2-5 TRBV20-1 few CSVEGQQETQYF
TRBJ2-4 TRBV12-3/TRBV12-4 NA CASSKGSRLKNF
TRBJ2-4 TRBV12-3/TRBV12-4 few CASSFIGGGLAKNIQYF
TRBJ2-7 TRBV11-2 NA CASSFGGVSRYEQYF